These 12 T cell receptor beta chains were sequenced from one sample in a study of T cells after posttransplantation cyclophosphamide. Assay: immunoSEQ multiplex PCR; the TCRdb copy retains only in-frame clones and omits some. The sample includes about 18,000 clones, roughly four fifths of them seen just once. Busulfan-fludarabine conditioning, marrow transplant, and cyclophosphamide on days +3 and +4 were administered. The specimen was CD8+ T cells sorted from PBMCs, collected 1,900 to 2,000 days after a stem cell transplant with posttransplant cyclophosphamide. The source is a female patient in her 40s who received an allogeneic stem cell transplant from a related donor, was CMV-positive, and had no GVHD. Some T cells may have originated in the graft donor.

V is TRBV7-8 and J is TRBJ2-1; D ambiguous. Germline V gene data show CDR1 as SGHVS and CDR2 as FQNEAQ. CDR3 size: 12 residues. Trimming shortened V by 5 bases and J by 6 bases, and 8 bases separated the two germline ends. The CDR3 reads CASSRLSNEQFF. In DNA, the CDR3 is TGTGCCAGCAGCCGCCTCAGCAATGAGCAGTTCTTC.

This clone was detected a few times. This sequence joins TRBV13 and TRBJ2-7; TRBD2 matches 10 bases. V shed 0 bases, J shed 7 bases, and the junction held 3 bases outside the gene matches. This CDR3 spans 14 amino acids. Germline V gives CDR1 PRHDT, CDR2 FYEKMQ (reference sequence). CDR3 region: CASSLGLAGLEQYF. CDR3 DNA sequence: TGTGCCAGCAGCTTAGGACTAGCGGGGCTTGAGCAGTACTTC.

The J gene is TRBJ2-7, the V gene TRBV6-5; the match to TRBD2 covers 11 bases. The CDR3 is 14 residues long. Germline V lookup: CDR1 MNHEY, CDR2 SVGAGI. With V trimmed by 5 bases and J by 4 bases, 4 bases remained unmatched. DNA for the CDR3: TGTGCCAGCAGTCTTACTAGCGGGGGTTACGAGCAGTACTTC. Translated, it gives CASSLTSGGYEQYF.

The V call is TRBV5-1, the J call TRBJ1-1; D uncertain. Germline lookup yields CDR1 SGHRS and CDR2 YFSETQ. Trimming stripped 3 bases from V and 1 base from J, with 13 bases between. This CDR3 has 15 amino acids. The CDR3 region has the DNA TGCGCCAGCAGCTGGACTCCGATGGAGAACACTGAAGCTTTCTTT. Its protein is CASSWTPMENTEAFF.

V gene TRBV15 combines with J gene TRBJ2-3, with a weak D call TRBD1 (6 bases). CDR1 and CDR2 from the germline V gene are LNHNV and YYDKDF (reference sequence). This CDR3 is 16 amino acids long. V lost 1 base and J 1 base, leaving 12 bases between the germline ends. DNA of the CDR3: TGTGCCACCAGCAGAGTGGGGGCTCGGGGCACAGATACGCAGTATTTT. Protein product: CATSRVGARGTDTQYF.

The chain links TRBV2 to TRBJ2-3; D is perhaps TRBD2 (6 bases). V was trimmed by 3 bases and J by 3 bases, leaving 13 bases between them. CDR3 length: 15 residues. The germline V gene has CDR1 SNHLY and CDR2 FYNNEI. This CDR3 is CASSDWRGLTDTQYF. CDR3 coding DNA: TGTGCCAGCAGTGACTGGAGGGGTCTGACAGATACGCAGTATTTT.

This sequence joins TRBV9 and TRBJ1-3, with D maybe TRBD1 (5 bases). The V end lost 3 bases, the J end lost 1 base, and 8 bases lay between the germline ends. Germline-derived CDR1 and CDR2 are SGDLS and YYNGEE. The CDR3 sequence is 14 residues long. The CDR3 bases are TGTGCCAGCAGCGCCGGGGGGTCTGGAAACACCATATATTTT. This encodes CASSAGGSGNTIYF. Full variable domain (remainder filled in from reference TRBV9 and TRBJ1-3): DSGVTQTPKHLITATGQRVTLRCSPRSGDLSVYWYQQSLDQGLQFLIQYYNGEERAKGNILERFSAQQFPDLHSELNLSSLELGDSALYFCASSAGGSGNTIYFGEGSWLTVV.

The chain carries TRBV9 and TRBJ2-3, with 9 bases that match TRBD1. Germline V gives CDR1 SGDLS, CDR2 YYNGEE. This CDR3 has 13 residues. V was pared by 5 bases and J by 3 bases, with 1 base of the junction left unmatched. The CDR3, as DNA: TGTGCCAGCAGGGGACAGGGTACAGATACGCAGTATTTT. Its translation: CASRGQGTDTQYF.

This rearrangement joins TRBV7-9 to TRBJ2-1; 10 bases match TRBD2. Losses at the gene ends were 4 bases for V and 9 bases for J; bases not matched to a gene: 6. The CDR3 length is 14 residues. Germline CDR1 is SEHNR and CDR2 is FQNEAQ (reference sequence). CDR3 nucleotide sequence: TGTGCCAGCAGCTCCTATCTAGCGGGGGTTGAGCAGTTCTTC. It encodes CASSSYLAGVEQFF. The entire variable domain, with the rest obtained from reference TRBV7-9 and TRBJ2-1, is as follows: DTGVSQNPRHKITKRGQNVTFRCDPISEHNRLYWYRQTLGQGPEFLTYFQNEAQLEKSRLLSDRFSAERPKGSFSTLEIQRTEQGDSAMYLCASSSYLAGVEQFFGPGTRLTVL.

As concerns this clone: The junction departs from the called germline gene at one end, perhaps through a read error. The V and J genes are TRBV7-7 and TRBJ2-5; maybe TRBD2 (5 bases). There are 16 residues in the CDR3. Germline CDR1 SSHAT, CDR2 FNYEAQ (reference sequence). Written as DNA, the CDR3 is TGTGCTAGCAGCTTAGCTCGGGATAGCTACCAAGAGACCCAGTACTTC. Its translation is CASSLARDSYQETQYF. The whole variable domain, filled in from reference TRBV7-7 and TRBJ2-5, reads GAGVSQSPRYKVTKRGQDVTLRCDPISSHATLYWYQQALGQGPEFLTYFNYEAQPDKSGLPSDRFSAERPEGSISTLTIQRTEQRDSAMYRCASSLARDSYQETQYFGPGTRLLVL.

The chain recombines TRBV27 with TRBJ1-2, with a tentative D call TRBD1 (6 bases). CDR1 and CDR2 from the germline V gene are MNHEY and SMNVEV (reference sequence). The germline V and J ends were trimmed by 5 bases and 1 base, with 17 bases remaining between them. CDR3 length: 16 residues. The CDR3 DNA sequence: TGTGCCAGCAGTGGGGGCCTTGGGGGCCTTAACTATGGCTACACCTTC. Its translation is CASSGGLGGLNYGYTF.

The genes are TRBV10-3 and TRBJ1-2, with unresolved D. V was clipped by 3 bases and J by 8 bases, with 22 bases between them. Germline V lookup: CDR1 ENHRY, CDR2 SYGVKD. This CDR3 has 16 amino acids. The DNA for the CDR3 is TGTGCCATCAGTGATCCCGAGACGGAGCGTTTTACGGGCTACACCTTC. Translated, it gives CAISDPETERFTGYTF.